The rows below give T cell receptor beta chains drawn from one sample of a study of T cell responses to AZD1222 COVID-19 vaccine. Produced via immunoSEQ multiplex PCR; TCRdb's table is partial and in-frame only. The table includes approximately 130,000 clones, around 84% detected once. Here the sequenced sample was peripheral blood, taken 28 days after the second AZD1222 dose. The source of these receptors is an adult who received the AZD1222 COVID-19 vaccine. The conserved cysteine and the conserved F or W are not part of the CDR3 here. Each record gives: V gene, CDR3 protein.

TRBV7-9 | ASSQVTKGVSGNTIY
TRBV7-2 | ASSWDRFYEQY
TRBV6-5 | ASSYSPAYEQY
TRBV6-5 | ASSSGQGVDEKLF
TRBV5-1 | ASSPGTEGYQPQH
TRBV6-5 | ASSYGGLYGTQY
TRBV29-1 | SGTSGGAAGELF
TRBV21-1 | ASSRVEGLGNTIY
TRBV5-6 | ASSLWGRSYNSPLH
TRBV5-8 | ASSLEGTSGNTIY
TRBV12-5 | ASGLDNGKQY
TRBV27 | ASWTGTNQPQH
TRBV18 | ASSPPSTNEQF
TRBV7-2 | ASSTTPGADTQY
TRBV9 | ASSVVESLSGELF
TRBV15 | ATSSRATGYGYT
TRBV10-3 | AISGTVNQPQH
TRBV9 | ASSVTEGYQPQH
TRBV6-5 | ASSSRVSTGELF
TRBV3-1/TRBV3-2 | ASSRTSGIQETQY
TRBV5-8 | ASSLEPDTQH
TRBV7-8 | ASSPQSDSLYSNQPQH
TRBV19 | ASSAGFDRVHQQY
TRBV6-6 | ASSPDSNSYEQY
TRBV4-3 | ASSQAGTPYGYT
TRBV20-1 | SASIWQGSSYNEQF
TRBV27 | ASPTQEAGPPGAYTQY
TRBV5-5 | ASSPLGNGVTYNEQF